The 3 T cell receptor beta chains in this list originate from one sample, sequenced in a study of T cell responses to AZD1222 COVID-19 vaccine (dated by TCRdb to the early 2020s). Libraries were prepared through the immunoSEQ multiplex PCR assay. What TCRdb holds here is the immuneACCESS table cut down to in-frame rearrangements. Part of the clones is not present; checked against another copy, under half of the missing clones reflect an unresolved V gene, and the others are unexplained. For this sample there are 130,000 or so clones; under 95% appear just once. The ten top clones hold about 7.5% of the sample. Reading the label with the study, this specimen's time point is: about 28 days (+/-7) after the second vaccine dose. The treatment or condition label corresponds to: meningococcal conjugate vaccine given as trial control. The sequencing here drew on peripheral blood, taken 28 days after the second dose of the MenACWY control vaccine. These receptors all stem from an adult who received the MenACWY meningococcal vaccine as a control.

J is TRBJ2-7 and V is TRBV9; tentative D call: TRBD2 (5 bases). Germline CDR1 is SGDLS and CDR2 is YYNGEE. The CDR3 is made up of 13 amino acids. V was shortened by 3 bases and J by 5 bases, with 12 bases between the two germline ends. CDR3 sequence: CASSERAPHEQYF. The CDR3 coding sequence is TGTGCCAGCAGCGAGAGGGCGCCCCACGAGCAGTACTTC.

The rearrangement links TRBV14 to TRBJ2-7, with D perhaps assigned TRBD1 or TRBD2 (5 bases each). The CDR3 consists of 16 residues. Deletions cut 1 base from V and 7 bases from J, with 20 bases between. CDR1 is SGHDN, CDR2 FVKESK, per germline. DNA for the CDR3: TGTGCCAGCAGCCAAGTCCAACGGGGACCCTTAAGGGAGCAGTACTTC. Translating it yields CASSQVQRGPLREQYF.

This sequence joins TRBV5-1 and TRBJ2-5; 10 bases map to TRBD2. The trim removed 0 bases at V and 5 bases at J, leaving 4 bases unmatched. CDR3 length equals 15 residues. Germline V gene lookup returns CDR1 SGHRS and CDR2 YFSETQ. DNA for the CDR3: TGCGCCAGCAGCTTGGGACCAGCGGGAGGGGAGACCCAGTACTTC. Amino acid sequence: CASSLGPAGGETQYF.